The sequence of this T cell receptor (beta chain) was determined in a study of identical twins. Trimming stripped 3 bases from V and 0 bases from J, with 12 bases between. CDR3 size: 15 residues. Germline values: CDR1 LGHDT, CDR2 YNNKEL (reference sequence). TCRdb itself ran the 5' RACE reads through MiXCR, one entry per CDR3 protein. The sample includes hundreds of thousands of distinct CDR3 sequences, approximately 18% of them seen just once. The same specimen was also included in a second study, on T cells expressing NK-cell markers. As reported in that work: Seven HCMV-seropositive donors and one seronegative donor made up the eight sequenced donors. HCMV specificity of the expanded NKG2C+ T cell clones stayed unclear.

V is TRBV3-1 and J is TRBJ2-7, with D unclear. The sequenced sample consisted of PBMCs. The TCR comes from a woman aged 18-30 years in good health. The CDR3 protein is CASSHVSRSSYEQYF. CDR3 coding DNA: TGTGCCAGCAGCCACGTTAGTCGCAGCTCCTACGAGCAGTACTTC.